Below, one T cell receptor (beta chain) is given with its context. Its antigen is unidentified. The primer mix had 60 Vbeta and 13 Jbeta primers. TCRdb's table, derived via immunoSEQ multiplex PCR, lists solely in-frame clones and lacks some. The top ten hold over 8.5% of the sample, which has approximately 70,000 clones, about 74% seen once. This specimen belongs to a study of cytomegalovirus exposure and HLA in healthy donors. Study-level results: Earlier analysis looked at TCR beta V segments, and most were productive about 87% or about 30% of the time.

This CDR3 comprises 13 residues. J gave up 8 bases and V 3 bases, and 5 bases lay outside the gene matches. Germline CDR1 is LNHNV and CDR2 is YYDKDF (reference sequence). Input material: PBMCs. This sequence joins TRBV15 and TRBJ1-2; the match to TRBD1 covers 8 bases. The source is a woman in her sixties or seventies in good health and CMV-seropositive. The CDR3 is CATSRDRAGGYTF. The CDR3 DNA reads TGTGCCACCAGCAGGGACAGGGCCGGGGGCTACACCTTC. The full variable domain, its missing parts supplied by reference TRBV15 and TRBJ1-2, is DAMVIQNPRYQVTQFGKPVTLSCSQTLNHNVMYWYQQKSSQAPKLLFHYYDKDFNNEADTPDNFQSRRPNTSFCFLDIRSPGLGDTAMYLCATSRDRAGGYTFGSGTRLTVV.